The table lists the clone carrying this T cell receptor (beta chain) with a few counts. This sample is part of a study of T cells after yellow fever vaccination. Study at large: SMART-Seq v4 Ultra Low Input prepared libraries from low-cell fractions.

Template switching by 5'RACE produced TCR cDNA, adding a universal primer site and UMIs. MiXCR, applied by TCRdb to the 5' RACE reads, yields one record per CDR3 protein. The profile shows 500,000 to 650,000 distinct CDR3 sequences, roughly an eighth of them singletons. The CDR3 is made up of 16 amino acids. V lost 6 bases to trimming and J lost 2 bases; unmatched junction nucleotides: 9. The material sequenced was PBMCs, taken on the day of the yellow fever booster vaccination. The sequence was obtained from a man younger than 40 who received the YFV17D yellow fever vaccine. The gene calls are TRBV12-3 or TRBV12-4 and TRBJ2-3, with TRBD1 identical over 9 bases. CDR3 in amino acids: CASRRTGTGNTDTQYF. The CDR3 DNA reads as TGTGCCAGCAGAAGAACCGGGACAGGGAACACAGATACGCAGTATTTT.